This is a list of T cell receptor beta chains from one sample in a study of tumor-infiltrating lymphocytes in primary liver carcinoma. TCRdb ran MiXCR on the multiplex PCR reads and lists one entry per CDR3 protein. The sample consists of some 32,000 distinct CDR3 sequences, approximately 80% of them appearing once. The sequenced material came from liver tumor tissue from sampling region 5. These receptors all stem from a man aged 35 to 55 with primary liver carcinoma and hepatitis B virus infection. Each CDR3 is given with its conserved first and last residue. A D gene is named only where the DNA matches it firmly. Not every row has a clone size; where given, it reads once, few, many or a size class.

D	V	J	size	DNA	CDR3
.	TRBV11-3	TRBJ2-7	.	TGTGCCAGCAGCTGGCAGGGAGTCGAGCAGTACTTC	CASSWQGVEQYF
.	TRBV10-3	TRBJ1-5	.	TGTGCCATGAGCGAGTATGAGGGCGATCAGCCCAAGCATTTT	CAMSEYEGDQPKHF
.	TRBV28	TRBJ2-5	few	TGTGCCAGCGGAGAGACCCAGTACTTC	CASGETQYF
.	TRBV11-2	TRBJ2-1	.	TGTGCCAGCAGCTTAGAGCTCCTAGCAGGAATGAATGAGCTGCTCTTC	CASSLELLAGMNELLF
.	TRBV25-1	TRBJ1-3	many	TGTGCCAGCTCCTATGCGCACACCATATATTTT	CASSYAHTIYF
.	TRBV11-2	TRBJ2-7	.	TGTGCCAGCAACTTAGATTCAGTGGGCGAGCACTACTTC	CASNLDSVGEHYF
TRBD2	TRBV29-1	TRBJ2-2	.	TGCAGCGTTGAAGGACTAGCGGGAGGTACCACGGGGGAGCTGTTTTTT	CSVEGLAGGTTGELFF
.	TRBV29-1	TRBJ2-1	.	TGCAGCGTCGAGGCTCTGGCGAGAGCTCACAATGAGCAGTTCTTC	CSVEALARAHNEQFF
TRBD2	TRBV11-2	TRBJ2-1	once	TGTGCCAGCAGCTTATTAGCGGGAGTAAGTGCGCAGTTCTTT	CASSLLAGVSAQFF
.	TRBV7-2	TRBJ1-5	.	TGTGCCAGCAGCTTAGGGCAGGTCAATCAGCCCCAGCATTTT	CASSLGQVNQPQHF
.	TRBV5-6	TRBJ2-7	.	TGTGTCAGCAGGTTGGCCAGTACCTACAAGCAGTACTTC	CVSRLASTYKQYF
.	TRBV7-9	TRBJ2-1	.	TGTGCCAGCAGCTTACCTTATCAGGGGCCTAGAACAAATGAGCAGTTCTTT	CASSLPYQGPRTNEQFF
.	TRBV6-5	TRBJ2-4	.	TGTGCCAGCAGTTGCTCGATGGGAGCCCAAAACATTCAGTACTTC	CASSCSMGAQNIQYF
.	TRBV6-5	TRBJ2-7	.	TGTGCCAGCAGTCCGGAAGTAAGGGTGAGCCCCTACGAGGAGTACTTC	CASSPEVRVSPYEEYF
.	TRBV9	TRBJ2-3	.	TGTGCCAGCAGCGAGTCACCTTCCCTCACAGATACGCAGTATTTT	CASSESPSLTDTQYF
.	TRBV12-3/TRBV12-4	TRBJ1-2	once	TGTGCCAGCAGTTCTCGTGGGAGTAGTTATGGCTACACCTTC	CASSSRGSSYGYTF
.	TRBV6-2/TRBV6-3	TRBJ1-5	.	TGTGCCGGCACCCCTACAGAGGGGTGGTATAGCAATCAGCCCCAGCATTTT	CAGTPTEGWYSNQPQHF
.	TRBV11-2	TRBJ1-2	.	TGTGCCAGCAGCTATACAGGAGGCTCCTCCTCTGGCCACACCTTC	CASSYTGGSSSGHTF
.	TRBV6-5	TRBJ2-6	.	TGTGCCGACAGTTACTCCATAGCGGTCGGGGCCAACGTCCTGACTTTC	CADSYSIAVGANVLTF
.	TRBV6-2/TRBV6-3	TRBJ1-3	.	TGTGCCACCAGTTACTCGGGACCATGCTCGGACACCATATATTTT	CATSYSGPCSDTIYF
.	TRBV29-1	TRBJ2-1	.	TGTAGCGTTGAAGAAGCGTGGGACAATGAGCAGTTCTTC	CSVEEAWDNEQFF
TRBD1	TRBV5-5	TRBJ2-1	.	TGTGCCGACAGCCGTGGACAGGGTTCCAACAATGAGCAGTTCTTC	CADSRGQGSNNEQFF